This entry concerns a single T cell receptor (beta chain). As yet, its antigen is unknown. Separate from the roughly 630-subject first cohort was the approximately 120-subject validation cohort, to which the donors belonged. Sequencing used immunoSEQ multiplex PCR; TCRdb keeps in-frame clones, though not all of them. Of 300,000 to 450,000 clones in the sample, 80% to 90% were seen once. The CDR3 is 13 residues long. V shed 4 bases and J shed 2 bases, with 8 bases lying between them. Germline CDR1 and CDR2: ENHRY and SYGVKD. The sample comes from a study of cytomegalovirus exposure and HLA in healthy donors. The study's findings and limits: In a later analysis, first-cohort TCR clusters were found to tend to co-occur in the 130 or so validation repertoires.

Sequenced material: PBMCs. The chain is built from TRBV10-3 and TRBJ2-5; tentative D call: TRBD2 (5 bases). The sequence was obtained from a woman younger than 30 in good health and CMV-seronegative. The CDR3 sequence: CAISGRGQETQYF. The DNA for the CDR3 is TGTGCCATCAGTGGCCGGGGACAAGAGACCCAGTACTTC.